This section outlines one TCR beta chain sequence together with its context. Per the authors' pipeline: Reference gene primer amplification gave estimated nucleated cell counts. Only in-frame clones appear in the TCRdb table, and some are missing; sequencing was by immunoSEQ multiplex PCR. V and J calls and clone size are given by that table; D and trimming were obtained from the DNA. The sample has some 15,000 clones; 70% to 90% are singletons. V dropped 3 bases and J dropped 6 bases, with 9 bases sitting between them. CDR1 MGHRA and CDR2 YSYEKL come from the germline V gene. The CDR3 is 13 amino acids. The entry originates in a study of blood T cell repertoires in COVID-19. Study context: Sites across the United States, Italy and Spain contributed samples from acute and convalescent COVID-19. The cDNA or gDNA used as material had been derived from T cells, B-cell-depleted T cells, or PBMCs.

The clonotype was recovered from a man between 65 and 85 years old in a cohort sampled during active COVID-19. The sequencing sample was made of peripheral blood. The V call is TRBV4-1, the J call TRBJ2-1; D uncertain. The CDR3 region is CASSHPGTNEQFF. CDR3 in DNA: TGCGCCAGCAGCCATCCAGGTACCAATGAGCAGTTCTTC.